This T cell receptor (beta chain) was observed in a study of control samples from healthy donors and cancer patients. Profiled with immunoSEQ multiplex PCR; TCRdb holds only in-frame clones, not every one. The repertoire holds around 110,000 clones, with approximately 90% as singletons. Germline CDR1 reads LGHDT; CDR2 reads YNNKEL (reference sequence). The CDR3 loop spans 12 amino acids. Trimming shortened V by 4 bases and J by 8 bases, and 10 bases separated the two germline ends. The receptor comes from a woman aged 65 to 85 in good health. The J gene is TRBJ2-3, the V gene TRBV3-1 (or the pseudogene TRBV3-2); D remains ambiguous. Material: blood. The CDR3, as DNA: TGTGCCAGCAGCCGGCCCCGCGGTACGCAGTATTTT. Translation gives CASSRPRGTQYF.